This record concerns one T cell receptor beta chain sequence. The table lists this clonotype with many counts. Its antigen specificity is not known. Per-base qualities were not stored, and no clone one base away is much larger. The sample's treatment or condition label, in plain terms: allogeneic hematopoietic cell transplantation with graft depleted of TCRalphabeta T cells and CD19 B cells. The transplant recipients were children given TCRalphabeta/CD19-depleted allogeneic hematopoietic cell grafts. These data are taken from a study of T-cell reconstitution after alpha-beta-depleted transplantation in children listed by TCRdb under 2016. Some background on the complete study: The study quantitatively tracked T-cell immune reconstitution after TCRalphabeta/CD19-depleted allogeneic hematopoietic cell transplantation in children using TCR repertoire profiling.

General findings and caveats noted by the study authors: In some patients, high TCRbeta diversity at day 60 was attributed to recipient T cells and intrathymic progenitors that had survived conditioning. Over the following months the frequencies of hyperexpanded clones went down, and after one year T-cell counts and TCRbeta diversity were mostly credited to newly produced T cells. The apparently early recovery of alphabetaT-cell counts about two months after transplant reportedly depended on only several hundred rapidly expanded clones that came from non-depleted graft cells.

Library construction relied on PCR. The run used an Illumina HiSeq 2500. TCR library preparation used molecular barcoding, with unique molecular identifiers applied to normalize quantification of the TCRbeta repertoire. TCRdb ran its own pipeline on the public reads, namely fastp trimming at Q25 and MiXCR clone calling, and kept in-frame beta chains. For every CDR3 protein sequence, its rows merge into one entry that carries the most common genes and DNA. This sample lists fewer than 550,000 distinct CDR3 sequences; about an eighth were detected once. The top ten clones comprise around 15% of the sample. Trimming removed 0 bases from V and 0 bases from J, leaving 8 bases between the germline ends. The germline V gene (reference sequence) supplies CDR1 LNHDA and CDR2 SQIVND. The CDR3 holds 15 amino acids from the cysteine to the phenylalanine. The kept DNA is CDR3 alone, 45 bases in frame from the first base.

The chain was built from TRBV19 and TRBJ1-1; no D gene can be assigned with confidence. The sample was PBMCs, mostly from graft donor cells, taken 180 days after TCRalphabeta/CD19-depleted stem cell transplant. This receptor was identified in a female patient aged 2-10 years who had a stem cell transplant for aplastic anemia, so the T cells may come from the graft donor. The CDR3 loop reads CASSIEKRMNTEAFF. In nucleotide form, the sequence is TGTGCCAGTAGTATAGAGAAGAGGATGAACACTGAAGCTTTCTTT.